This TCR beta chain is drawn from a study of blood T cell repertoires in COVID-19. Looking at the study overall: Samples taken during acute and convalescent COVID-19 were collected in the United States, Italy and Spain. In each case, the material was cDNA or gDNA derived from T cells, B-cell-depleted T cells, or PBMCs.

Original data processing: Amplification of reference gene primers provided the estimated nucleated cell counts. The protocol was immunoSEQ multiplex PCR, while the TCRdb copy is restricted to in-frame clones and leaves out a portion. V, J and clone size are those of that table, while D and trimming were read from the DNA. The sample has under 80,000 clones, roughly four fifths seen once. The sample taken for sequencing was peripheral blood. The source of this sequence is a man in his fifties with acute or convalescent COVID-19.

CDR3 sequence: CASTDRDHEQYF. The CDR3 bases are TGTGCCAGCACGGACAGGGACCACGAGCAGTACTTC. The chain uses TRBV2 and TRBJ2-7, with TRBD1 matching 8 bases. The CDR3 extends over 12 amino acids. Germline loops: CDR1 SNHLY, CDR2 FYNNEI. J gave up 5 bases and V 7 bases, and 4 bases lay outside the gene matches.